The 5 T cell receptor beta chains listed next were all sequenced from one sample in a study of CD8 T cells in ankylosing spondylitis. Study-level points and caveats: Made up of eight highly homologous variants, a TCR beta motif appeared characteristic of ankylosing spondylitis blood.

TCRdb reprocessed the 5' RACE reads via MiXCR and lists one record per CDR3 protein. The repertoire holds 350,000 to 450,000 distinct CDR3 sequences, 25% to 30% seen once, with about 0.92% in the top ten. No antigen is known for these receptors. Material for sequencing was blood, either unsorted or a sorted T cell fraction (not recorded which). Receptors originate from a male donor with ankylosing spondylitis.

This clonotype came up a few times. V usage is TRBV24-1 and J usage is TRBJ2-1; D is perhaps TRBD1 (5 bases). The ends were cut back, 5 bases at V and 2 bases at J, with 6 bases in the middle. CDR3 size: 13 residues. Germline V gene lookup returns CDR1 KGHDR and CDR2 SFDVKD. The CDR3 is CATSGTTYNEQFF. CDR3 sequence (DNA): TGTGCCACCAGTGGGACAACCTACAATGAGCAGTTCTTC.

The V call is TRBV6-1, the J call TRBJ1-5; D is unresolved. The CDR3 is 15 amino acids. V lost 6 bases to trimming and J lost 2 bases, with 14 bases between them. The V gene's germline CDR1 is MNHNS and CDR2 SASEGT. In DNA, the CDR3 is TGTGCCAGCAGGCCGACCGGGAGTCGCAATCAGCCCCAGCATTTT. This sequence encodes CASRPTGSRNQPQHF.

DNA of the CDR3: TGTGCCAGCAGCCAAGCGATGGCAGCCTACAATGAGCAGTTCTTC. Encoded protein: CASSQAMAAYNEQFF. This chain joins TRBV14 and TRBJ2-1; D is undetermined. Germline V gives CDR1 SGHDN, CDR2 FVKESK. The CDR3 is made up of 15 amino acids. Trimming cost V 1 base and J 2 bases, with 9 bases left between them.

The chain carries TRBV15 and TRBJ1-2; 8 bases line up with TRBD1. Unmatched junction bases numbered 17, after V lost 0 bases and J lost 2 bases. The CDR3 totals 20 residues. Germline V gene sequence: CDR1 LNHNV, CDR2 YYDKDF (reference sequence). CDR3 sequence: CATSRDKGDGTGALNYGYTF. The CDR3 DNA is TGTGCCACCAGCAGAGATAAGGGAGACGGGACAGGAGCCTTAAACTATGGCTACACCTTC.

This clonotype was detected only a few times. The chain combines TRBV6-1 with TRBJ1-6, with D possibly matching TRBD1 (6 bases). The CDR3 is made up of 15 amino acids. Trimming removed 0 bases from V and 9 bases from J, with 12 bases in between. Germline CDR1 reads MNHNS; CDR2 reads SASEGT. CDR3 loop: CASSEARGARSPLHF. The CDR3 bases are TGTGCCAGCAGTGAAGCTAGGGGGGCGCGTTCACCCCTCCACTTT.